This T cell receptor beta chain was captured by sequencing in a study of Graves' ophthalmopathy and Graves' hyperthyroidism. Study overall: Ahead of any treatment, peripheral blood was obtained at the initial diagnosis. Study outcomes and limitations: Between ophthalmopathy and stable hyperthyroidism, a 13-signature model drew a separation with roughly 88% sensitivity and 70% to 84% specificity.

This clonotype showed up just a few times. Its antigen remains unidentified. RNA transcripts were the source from which TCR beta CDR3 regions were amplified. After a first-round RT-PCR with HTBI primers, a second-round multiplex PCR was run. In TCRdb, the multiplex PCR reads were re-called with MiXCR into one record per CDR3 protein. This table has about 620,000 distinct CDR3 sequences, around a fifth appearing once. V was shortened by 1 base and J by 4 bases, with 5 bases between the two germline ends. The CDR3 is 13 residues long. Germline CDR1 and CDR2: LNHDA and SQIVND (reference sequence). Ineligible for inclusion were patients with other autoimmune diseases, uncontrolled infections, pregnancy or lactation.

The sample comprised peripheral blood. This chain joins TRBV19 and TRBJ1-3; D not certain. This sequence originates from a woman aged 18-29 years with stable Graves' hyperthyroidism. Some clones in this sample may be carry-over from other donors' samples. CDR3: CASSIGPGNTIYF. CDR3 coding DNA: TGTGCCAGTAGTATAGGTCCGGGAAACACCATATATTTT.